Shown below are 27 T cell receptor beta chains from a single sample sequenced in a study of T cell responses to AZD1222 COVID-19 vaccine. Repertoires were generated with immunoSEQ multiplex PCR, while TCRdb's copy carries only in-frame clones and drops some. The sample includes 140,000 or so clones, approximately 92% of them seen just once. The starting material was peripheral blood, obtained on day 0 of AZD1222 vaccination. These receptors came from an adult in good health.

The chain links TRBV2 to TRBJ1-1, with D hard to call. The CDR3 has 13 residues. Looked up from germline, CDR1 is SNHLY and CDR2 is FYNNEI. Trimming left V 2 bases short and J 11 bases short, with 15 bases between. The CDR3 nucleotides are TGTGCCAGCAGTGAACCCGGGGATGGTGAGGCTTTCTTT. Its translation is CASSEPGDGEAFF.

V is TRBV5-5 and J is TRBJ2-1; 7 bases are a match to TRBD1. With V trimmed by 4 bases and J by 10 bases, 5 bases remained unmatched. Germline-derived CDR1 and CDR2 are SGHKS and YYEKEE (reference sequence). CDR3 length equals 12 residues. CDR3 in amino acids: CASSRQGGEQFF. The CDR3, as DNA: TGTGCCAGCAGCAGACAGGGCGGCGAGCAGTTCTTC.

CDR3: CASLVGNSGNTIYF. The CDR3 bases are TGTGCCAGCCTAGTAGGCAACTCTGGAAACACCATATATTTT. The rearrangement uses TRBV2 and TRBJ1-3; no clear D gene. The CDR3 is 14 residues long. Looked up from germline, CDR1 is SNHLY and CDR2 is FYNNEI. Trimming took off 8 bases at V and 0 bases at J, with 11 bases between the two ends.

The rearrangement links TRBV10-3 to TRBJ1-1; 9 bases agree with TRBD1. J was trimmed by 4 bases and V by 6 bases; bases with no gene match: 6. There are 14 residues in the CDR3. In germline, CDR1 is ENHRY, CDR2 SYGVKD. The CDR3 protein is CAIRQGAQGTEAFF. For the CDR3, the DNA is TGTGCCATCAGACAGGGGGCTCAGGGCACTGAAGCTTTCTTT.

The rearrangement joins TRBV10-3 to TRBJ2-1, with D tentatively TRBD1 (5 bases). This CDR3 has 13 amino acids. Deletions cut 6 bases from V and 8 bases from J, with 14 bases between. CDR1 is ENHRY, CDR2 SYGVKD, per germline. CDR3 amino acids: CAIRGRGTDEQFF. The CDR3 DNA is TGTGCCATCAGGGGTAGGGGTACGGATGAGCAGTTCTTC.

The chain uses TRBV7-9 and TRBJ1-1; perhaps TRBD1 as D (5 bases). Trimming cost V 1 base and J 0 bases, with 15 bases left between them. Germline lookup yields CDR1 SEHNR and CDR2 FQNEAQ (reference sequence). The CDR3 totals 17 residues. The CDR3 protein is CASSLEFQGDLNTEAFF. The CDR3 coding sequence is TGTGCCAGCAGCTTAGAATTTCAGGGCGACCTGAACACTGAAGCTTTCTTT.

V is TRBV5-1 and J is TRBJ1-1; tentatively, D is TRBD1 (6 bases). Germline CDR1 is SGHRS and CDR2 is YFSETQ. The CDR3 is 15 residues long. V lost 4 bases and J lost 2, with 15 bases in between. The CDR3 bases are TGCGCCAGCAGCCGCCGAGGACAGACCAACACTGAAGCTTTCTTT. This translates into CASSRRGQTNTEAFF.

This clone occurred once. The rearrangement links TRBV28 to TRBJ2-7, with 10 bases aligning to TRBD2. Looked up from germline, CDR1 is MDHEN and CDR2 is SYDVKM. Trimming at V came to 6 bases and at J to 3 bases, leaving 8 bases not matched to a gene. The CDR3 is 15 amino acids. The DNA of the CDR3 is TGTGCCAGCAGGACTTTAGGGACTAGCGACTACGAGCAGTACTTC. It encodes CASRTLGTSDYEQYF.

CDR3: CASSQTGNNQPQHF. DNA of the CDR3: TGTGCCAGCTCCCAGACAGGTAATAATCAGCCCCAGCATTTT. The chain is built from TRBV18 and TRBJ1-5, with D possibly being TRBD1 (6 bases). The CDR3 contains 14 residues. Germline assignment: CDR1 KGHSH and CDR2 LQKENI. Trimming pared 6 bases from V and 4 bases from J, leaving 13 bases between.

V gene TRBV2 combines with J gene TRBJ2-7, with D tentatively TRBD2 (6 bases). This CDR3 has 13 amino acids. Deletions cut 6 bases from V and 2 bases from J, with 11 bases between. From germline, CDR1 is SNHLY and CDR2 FYNNEI. The CDR3 DNA is TGTGCCAGCAGGACGGGACTTACCTACGAGCAGTACTTC. This encodes CASRTGLTYEQYF.

The table lists this clone with a count of one. This chain joins TRBV18 and TRBJ2-7; D possibly corresponds to TRBD2 (6 bases). Germline V gives CDR1 KGHSH, CDR2 LQKENI. V lost 2 bases, J lost 6 bases, and 17 bases lay in between. The CDR3 runs to 15 residues. This chain's CDR3 is CASSPRDGGTAEQYF. The CDR3 coding sequence is TGTGCCAGCTCACCAAGGGACGGCGGGACGGCCGAGCAGTACTTC.

The chain carries TRBV5-1 and TRBJ1-3; maybe TRBD1 (6 bases). The CDR3 extends over 16 amino acids. Germline CDR1 and CDR2: SGHRS and YFSETQ. Trimming cost V 0 bases and J 3 bases, with 13 bases left between them. CDR3 loop: CASSLERGLGGNTIYF. Here the CDR3 DNA reads TGCGCCAGCAGCTTGGAGCGGGGGCTTGGTGGAAACACCATATATTTT.

This chain uses TRBV9 with TRBJ2-3; 11 bases are shared with TRBD1. The CDR3 contains 16 residues. The V gene's germline CDR1 is SGDLS and CDR2 YYNGEE. The V gene end was trimmed by 0 bases and the J gene end by 6 bases; junction bases not matched to a gene: 6. CDR3 residues: CASSVGGQGAMDTQYF. The DNA of the CDR3 is TGTGCCAGCAGCGTAGGAGGACAGGGGGCAATGGATACGCAGTATTTT.

V gene TRBV14 combines with J gene TRBJ1-4; D remains ambiguous. The CDR3 is 15 residues long. Germline V gene sequence: CDR1 SGHDN, CDR2 FVKESK. Trimming left V 4 bases short and J 4 bases short, with 13 bases between. The CDR3 here is CASSRNRAHNEKLFF. DNA for the CDR3: TGTGCCAGCAGCCGAAACCGGGCCCATAATGAAAAACTGTTTTTT.

This clone was counted a few times. V gene TRBV9 combines with J gene TRBJ2-1; 9 bases align to TRBD2. This CDR3 comprises 14 residues. Looked up from germline, CDR1 is SGDLS and CDR2 is YYNGEE. Trimming took 4 bases from V and 8 from J; bases not matched to a gene: 7. In DNA, the CDR3 is TGTGCCAGCAGCCCGACGACTAGCGGTCATGAGCAGTTCTTC. The encoded protein is CASSPTTSGHEQFF.

The chain employs TRBV2 and TRBJ1-3; TRBD1 might be the D (6 bases). Germline loops: CDR1 SNHLY, CDR2 FYNNEI. This CDR3 has 14 amino acids. V was pared by 5 bases and J by 0 bases, with 8 bases between. The CDR3 sequence: CASSSQGSGNTIYF. The CDR3 DNA is TGTGCCAGCAGTTCACAGGGCTCTGGAAACACCATATATTTT. Together with reference TRBV2 and TRBJ1-3, the CDR3 gives the full variable domain: EPEVTQTPSHQVTQMGQEVILRCVPISNHLYFYWYRQILGQKVEFLVSFYNNEISEKSEIFDDQFSVERPDGSNFTLKIRSTKLEDSAMYFCASSSQGSGNTIYFGEGSWLTVV.

In this sample, this clone turned up a few times. The chain joins TRBV7-8 to TRBJ1-3, with a weak D call TRBD1 (6 bases). Germline V CDR1 and CDR2: SGHVS, FQNEAQ. V was clipped by 3 bases and J by 4 bases, with 7 bases between them. This CDR3 is built from 13 residues. The CDR3 here is CASSFGTGNTIYF. CDR3 nucleotides: TGTGCCAGCAGCTTCGGGACAGGAAACACCATATATTTT.

The V gene is TRBV21-1, the J gene TRBJ1-2. TRBV21-1 constitutes a pseudogene. The CDR3 covers 16 residues. The CDR3 region is CASSNGEDLANYGYTF. The CDR3, as DNA: TGTGCCAGCAGCAATGGGGAGGATCTAGCTAACTATGGCTACACCTTC.

The genes are TRBV10-1 and TRBJ2-3, with D uncertain. The V gene lost 11 bases and the J gene lost 0 bases, with 6 bases spanning the gap. This CDR3 comprises 11 residues. Germline assignment: CDR1 WNHNN and CDR2 SYGVQD (reference sequence). Written as DNA, the CDR3 is TGCGCCCGGCACAGCACAGATACGCAGTATTTT. The encoded protein is CARHSTDTQYF.

V is TRBV16 and J is TRBJ1-1, with no clear D. V lost 3 bases to trimming and J lost 8 bases, with 10 bases between them. Per the germline V gene, CDR1 is KGHSY and CDR2 is FQNENV. CDR3 length: 12 amino acids. CDR3 amino acids: CASSHPLGEAFF. CDR3 bases: TGTGCCAGCAGCCATCCCCTTGGAGAAGCTTTCTTT.

The chain carries TRBV4-1 and TRBJ1-2; tentatively, D is TRBD1 (6 bases). V was trimmed by 0 bases and J by 5 bases, leaving 13 bases between them. Germline V CDR1 and CDR2: MGHRA, YSYEKL. The CDR3 runs 15 residues. The CDR3 sequence: CASSQEAGVGYGYTF. In DNA form, the CDR3 reads TGCGCCAGCAGCCAAGAAGCAGGGGTAGGGTATGGCTACACCTTC.

This chain joins TRBV7-8 and TRBJ1-5; unclear D gene. V lost 1 base and J lost 4, with 8 bases in between. CDR1 and CDR2 from the germline V gene are SGHVS and FQNEAQ. This CDR3 is built from 14 residues. CDR3 bases: TGTGCCAGCAGCTTAGATATTATAAATCAGCCCCAGCATTTT. This codes for CASSLDIINQPQHF.

The V and J genes are TRBV15 and TRBJ1-2; D is unclear. Trimming took 1 base from V and 4 from J, leaving 13 bases between them. From germline, CDR1 is LNHNV and CDR2 YYDKDF (reference sequence). The CDR3 consists of 15 residues. CDR3 residues: CATSRGREGTYGYTF. The CDR3, as DNA: TGTGCCACCAGCAGAGGAAGGGAGGGTACCTATGGCTACACCTTC.

In DNA form, the CDR3 reads TGTGCCAGCAGCTTAGGCAGGGTGGATGGCTACACCTTC. Translation: CASSLGRVDGYTF. V usage is TRBV13 and J usage is TRBJ1-2, with a weak D call TRBD1 (5 bases). Trimming left V 0 bases short and J 6 bases short, with 8 bases between. This CDR3 region has 13 residues. Germline V lookup: CDR1 PRHDT, CDR2 FYEKMQ (reference sequence).

This clone was detected only once. The chain uses TRBV15 and TRBJ2-7; tentatively, D is TRBD2 (5 bases). CDR3 length: 14 amino acids. V was cut by 0 bases and J by 6 bases, with 12 bases left in between. Per the germline V gene, CDR1 is LNHNV and CDR2 is YYDKDF (reference sequence). As DNA, the CDR3 is TGTGCCACCAGCAGAGATCTAGCAGGAGGCGAGCAGTACTTC. Its translation is CATSRDLAGGEQYF.

This clone was picked up one time. Here the CDR3 DNA reads TGTGCCTGGAGTGTGTCGGTAGAGGCCTATGGCTACACCTTC. Its protein is CAWSVSVEAYGYTF. The rearrangement links TRBV30 to TRBJ1-2; D unresolved. Germline loops: CDR1 GTSNPN, CDR2 SVGIG (reference sequence). Trimming took off 0 bases at V and 4 bases at J, with 12 bases between the two ends. The CDR3 is made up of 14 amino acids.

The chain has TRBV28 and TRBJ2-1; D is perhaps TRBD1 or TRBD2 (5 bases each). The V gene lost 8 bases and the J gene lost 0 bases, with 8 bases spanning the gap. Germline V CDR1 and CDR2: MDHEN, SYDVKM. This CDR3 region has 13 residues. The CDR3 spells CASRDRSYNEQFF. CDR3 sequence (DNA): TGTGCCAGCCGGGACCGCTCCTACAATGAGCAGTTCTTC.